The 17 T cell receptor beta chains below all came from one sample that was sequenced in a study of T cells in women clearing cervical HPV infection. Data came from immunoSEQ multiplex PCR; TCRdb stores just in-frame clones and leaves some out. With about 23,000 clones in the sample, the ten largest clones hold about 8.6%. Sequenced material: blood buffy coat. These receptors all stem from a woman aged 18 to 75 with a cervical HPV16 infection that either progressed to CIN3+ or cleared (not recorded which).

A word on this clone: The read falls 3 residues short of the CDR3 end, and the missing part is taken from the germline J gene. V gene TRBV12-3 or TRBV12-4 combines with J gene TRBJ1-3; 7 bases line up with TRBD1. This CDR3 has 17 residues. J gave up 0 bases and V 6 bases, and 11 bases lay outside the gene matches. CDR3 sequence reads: CASSSTSRTGSGNTIYF. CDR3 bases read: TGTGCCAGCAGCTCAACATCCAGGACAGGCTCTGGAAACACC.

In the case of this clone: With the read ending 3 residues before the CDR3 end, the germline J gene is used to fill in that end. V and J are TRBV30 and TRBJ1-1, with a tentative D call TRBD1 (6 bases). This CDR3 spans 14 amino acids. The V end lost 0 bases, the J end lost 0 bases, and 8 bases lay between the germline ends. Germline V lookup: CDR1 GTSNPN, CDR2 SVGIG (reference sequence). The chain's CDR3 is CAWSVGTMNTEAFF. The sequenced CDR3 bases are TGTGCCTGGAGTGTCGGGACAATGAACACTGAA. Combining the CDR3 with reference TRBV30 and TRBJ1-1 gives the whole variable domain SQTIHQWPATLVQPVGSPLSLECTVEGTSNPNLYWYRQAAGRGLQLLFYSVGIGQISSEVPQNLSASRPQDRQFILSSKKLLLSDSGFYLCAWSVGTMNTEAFFGQGTRLTVV.

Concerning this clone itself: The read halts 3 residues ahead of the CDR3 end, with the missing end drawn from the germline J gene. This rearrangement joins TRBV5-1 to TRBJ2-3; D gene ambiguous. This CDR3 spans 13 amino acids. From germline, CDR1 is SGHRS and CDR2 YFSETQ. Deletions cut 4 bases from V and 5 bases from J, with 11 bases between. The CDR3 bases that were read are TGCGCCAGCAGCATTTATACGGGAGATACG. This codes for CASSIYTGDT. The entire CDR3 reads CASSIYTGDTQYF.

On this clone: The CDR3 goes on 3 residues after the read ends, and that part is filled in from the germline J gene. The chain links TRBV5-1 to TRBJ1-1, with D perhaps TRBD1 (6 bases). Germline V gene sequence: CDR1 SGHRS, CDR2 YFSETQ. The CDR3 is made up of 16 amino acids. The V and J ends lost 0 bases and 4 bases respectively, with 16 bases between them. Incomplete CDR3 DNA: TGCGCCAGCAGCTTGGCGACAGGATCCGGTGGCACTGAA. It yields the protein CASSLATGSGGTE. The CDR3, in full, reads CASSLATGSGGTEAFF.

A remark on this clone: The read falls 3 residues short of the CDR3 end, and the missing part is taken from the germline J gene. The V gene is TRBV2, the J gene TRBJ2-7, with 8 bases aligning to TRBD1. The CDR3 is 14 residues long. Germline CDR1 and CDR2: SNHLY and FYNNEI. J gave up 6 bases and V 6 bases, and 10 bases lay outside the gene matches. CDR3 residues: CASRLTGVGLEQYF. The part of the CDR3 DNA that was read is TGTGCCAGCAGACTGACAGGGGTGGGTCTCGAG.

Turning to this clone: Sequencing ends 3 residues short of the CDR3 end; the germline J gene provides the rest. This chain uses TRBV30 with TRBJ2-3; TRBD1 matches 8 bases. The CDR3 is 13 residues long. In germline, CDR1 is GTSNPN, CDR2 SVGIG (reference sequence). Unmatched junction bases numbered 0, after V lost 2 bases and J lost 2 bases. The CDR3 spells CAWSQGATDTQYF. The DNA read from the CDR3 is TGTGCCTGGAGTCAGGGGGCCACAGATACG.

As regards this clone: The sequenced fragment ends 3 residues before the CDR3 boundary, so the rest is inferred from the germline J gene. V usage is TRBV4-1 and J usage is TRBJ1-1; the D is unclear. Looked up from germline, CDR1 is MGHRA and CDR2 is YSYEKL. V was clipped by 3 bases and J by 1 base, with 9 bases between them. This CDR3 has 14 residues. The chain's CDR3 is CASSHNAANTEAFF. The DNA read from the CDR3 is TGCGCCAGCAGCCATAATGCGGCGAACACTGAA.

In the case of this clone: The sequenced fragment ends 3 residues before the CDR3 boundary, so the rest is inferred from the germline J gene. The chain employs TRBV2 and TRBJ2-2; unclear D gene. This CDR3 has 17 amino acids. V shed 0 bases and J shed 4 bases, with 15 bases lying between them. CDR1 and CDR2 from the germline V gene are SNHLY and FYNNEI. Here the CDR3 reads CASSEALRHSSTGELFF. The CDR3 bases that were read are TGTGCCAGCAGTGAAGCGCTTAGGCACAGCAGCACCGGGGAG.

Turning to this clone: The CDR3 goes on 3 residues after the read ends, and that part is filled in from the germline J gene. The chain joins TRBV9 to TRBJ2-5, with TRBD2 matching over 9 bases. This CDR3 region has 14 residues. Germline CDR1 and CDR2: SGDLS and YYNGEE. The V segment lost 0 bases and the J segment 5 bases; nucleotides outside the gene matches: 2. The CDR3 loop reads CASSVGLAGETQYF. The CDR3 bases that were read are TGTGCCAGCAGCGTAGGTCTAGCGGGGGAGACC.

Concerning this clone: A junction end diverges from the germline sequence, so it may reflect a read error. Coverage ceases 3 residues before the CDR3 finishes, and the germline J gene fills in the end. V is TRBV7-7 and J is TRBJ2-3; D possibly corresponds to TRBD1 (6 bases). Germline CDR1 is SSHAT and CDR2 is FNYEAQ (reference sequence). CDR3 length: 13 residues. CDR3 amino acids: CASSTGSTDTQYF. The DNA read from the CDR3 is TGTGCTAGCAGCACAGGGAGTACAGATACG.

CDR3 sequence reads: CSARRGQIDTQYF. The part of the CDR3 DNA that was read is TGCAGTGCTCGAAGGGGGCAGATAGATACG. The chain has TRBV20-1 and TRBJ2-3, with 7 bases that match TRBD1. Read coverage stops 3 residues before the CDR3 terminus; the germline J gene supplies the remainder. The CDR3 is 13 amino acids. The junction had 7 bases not matched to a gene; V was cut back by 5 bases and J by 5 bases. CDR1 DFQATT and CDR2 SNEGSKA come from the germline V gene (reference sequence).

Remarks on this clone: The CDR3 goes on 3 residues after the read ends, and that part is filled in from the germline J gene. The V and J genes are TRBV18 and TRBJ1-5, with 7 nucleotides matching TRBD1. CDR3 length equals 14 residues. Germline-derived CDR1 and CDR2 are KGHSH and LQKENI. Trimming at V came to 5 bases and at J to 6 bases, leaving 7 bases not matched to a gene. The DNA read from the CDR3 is TGTGCCAGCTCAGTCCGACAGGGTGTTCAGCCC. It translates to CASSVRQGVQP. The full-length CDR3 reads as CASSVRQGVQPQHF.

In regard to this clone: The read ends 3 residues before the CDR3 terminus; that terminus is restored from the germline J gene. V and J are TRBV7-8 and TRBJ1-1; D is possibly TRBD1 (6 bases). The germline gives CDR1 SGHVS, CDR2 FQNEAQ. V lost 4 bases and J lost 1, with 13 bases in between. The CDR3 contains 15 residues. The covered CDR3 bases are TGTGCCAGCAGCTCTACTGACAGGAGGAACACTGAA. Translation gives CASSSTDRRNTE. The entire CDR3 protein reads CASSSTDRRNTEAFF.

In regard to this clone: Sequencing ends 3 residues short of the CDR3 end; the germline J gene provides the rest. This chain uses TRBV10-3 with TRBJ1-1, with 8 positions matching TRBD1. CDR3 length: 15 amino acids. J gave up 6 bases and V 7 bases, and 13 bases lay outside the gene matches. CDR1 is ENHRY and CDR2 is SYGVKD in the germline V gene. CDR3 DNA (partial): TGTGCCATCACCAACCTCGGACAGGGTCGTGCTGAA. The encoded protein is CAITNLGQGRAE. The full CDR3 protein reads CAITNLGQGRAEAFF.

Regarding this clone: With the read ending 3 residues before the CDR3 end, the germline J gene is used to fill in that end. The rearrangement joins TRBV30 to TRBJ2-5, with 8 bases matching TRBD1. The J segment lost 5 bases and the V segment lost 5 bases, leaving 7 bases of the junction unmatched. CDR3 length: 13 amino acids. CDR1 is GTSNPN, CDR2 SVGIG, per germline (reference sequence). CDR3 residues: CAWATGVGETQYF. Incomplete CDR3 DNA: TGTGCCTGGGCGACAGGGGTGGGGGAGACC.

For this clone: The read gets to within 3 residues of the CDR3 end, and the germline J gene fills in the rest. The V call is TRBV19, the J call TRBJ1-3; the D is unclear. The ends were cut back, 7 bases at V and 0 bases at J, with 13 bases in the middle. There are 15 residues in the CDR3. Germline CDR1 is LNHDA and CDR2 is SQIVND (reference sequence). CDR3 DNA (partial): TGTGCCAGTATTGCGGGTTCCCGCTCTGGAAACACC. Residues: CASIAGSRSGNT. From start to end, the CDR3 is CASIAGSRSGNTIYF.

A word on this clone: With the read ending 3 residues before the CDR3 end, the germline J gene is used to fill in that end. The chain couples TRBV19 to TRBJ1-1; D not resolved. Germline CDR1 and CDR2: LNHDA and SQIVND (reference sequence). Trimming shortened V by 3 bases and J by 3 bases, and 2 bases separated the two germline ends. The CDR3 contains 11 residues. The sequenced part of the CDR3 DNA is TGTGCCAGTAGTATCTACACTGAA. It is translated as CASSIYTE. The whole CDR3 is CASSIYTEAFF.